The clone carrying this TCR beta chain was observed a few times. J lost 6 bases, V lost 6 bases, and 11 bases had no gene match. Germline CDR1 and CDR2: MGHRA and YSYEKL. The CDR3 covers 15 residues. This entry is derived from a study of graft-versus-host responses after intestinal transplantation. Clones were sequenced by immunoSEQ multiplex PCR, and TCRdb holds only the in-frame ones, with some missing. The sample holds some 7,000 clones, less than 40% seen once. This clonotype was obtained from a human patient who was an organ donor for intestinal transplantation. The material sequenced was alloreactive CD4+ T cells from a mixed lymphocyte reaction culture, taken before transplantation. Subset denoted: CFSE-low proliferating T cells sorted from roughly six-day pre-transplant mixed lymphocyte reaction (GvH or HvG direction). The genes are TRBV4-1 and TRBJ1-5; 7 nucleotides line up with TRBD1. CDR3 sequence (DNA): TGCGCCAGCAGTCGCGCCAGGGGGTTGGGTCAGCCCCAGCATTTT. It is translated as CASSRARGLGQPQHF.